One sample yielded the 19 T cell receptor beta chains listed below, sequenced in a study of graft-versus-host responses after intestinal transplantation. Repertoires were generated with immunoSEQ multiplex PCR, while TCRdb's copy carries only in-frame clones and drops some. The sample yields about 92,000 clones, around 83% seen once. For these receptors, no antigen is known. This specimen consisted of unstimulated CD8+ T cells sorted from spleen or lymph node cells, obtained before intestinal transplant. These receptors all come from a human donor who received an intestinal transplant.

This clone appeared a few times. The V call is TRBV2, the J call TRBJ2-5; D possibly matches TRBD1 or TRBD2 (6 bases each). Germline assignment: CDR1 SNHLY and CDR2 FYNNEI. This CDR3 region has 14 residues. Deletions cut 4 bases from V and 5 bases from J, with 14 bases between. CDR3 region: CASSGCVGGETQYF. The CDR3 region has the DNA TGTGCCAGCAGTGGGTGCGTGGGGGGCGAGACCCAGTACTTC.

The J gene is TRBJ1-1, the V gene TRBV6-5, with D uncertain. CDR3 length: 13 residues. Germline V lookup: CDR1 MNHEY, CDR2 SVGAGI. V lost 5 bases, J lost 1 base, and 8 bases lay in between. The DNA of the CDR3 is TGTGCCAGCAGTGATACAGAGAACACTGAAGCTTTCTTT. It is translated as CASSDTENTEAFF.

CDR3 loop: CASSPEGSPYEQYF. The CDR3 DNA sequence: TGTGCCAGCAGTCCCGAGGGGAGCCCTTACGAGCAGTACTTC. The chain has TRBV6-5 and TRBJ2-7, with D perhaps TRBD1 or TRBD2 (5 bases each). This CDR3 region has 14 residues. Germline V gene data show CDR1 as MNHEY and CDR2 as SVGAGI. Deletions cut 5 bases from V and 4 bases from J, with 15 bases between.

Comment on this clone: The same CDR3 is also encoded by other DNA sequences in this sample. J is TRBJ2-1 and V is TRBV19; D is perhaps TRBD2 (5 bases). Germline V gene lookup returns CDR1 LNHDA and CDR2 SQIVND (reference sequence). The CDR3 consists of 15 residues. The germline V and J ends were trimmed by 5 bases and 4 bases, with 15 bases remaining between them. The CDR3: CASSEVGPGYNEQFF. The CDR3 nucleotides are TGTGCCAGTAGTGAGGTAGGTCCGGGGTACAATGAGCAGTTCTTC.

This clone was seen only once. The genes are TRBV9 and TRBJ1-4, with 8 bases matching TRBD1. Per germline, CDR1 SGDLS and CDR2 YYNGEE. The CDR3 sequence is 14 residues long. Trimming took 3 bases from V and 4 from J; bases not matched to a gene: 2. The CDR3 reads CASSAGQGNEKLFF. Here the CDR3 DNA reads TGTGCCAGCAGCGCTGGACAGGGTAATGAAAAACTGTTTTTT.

CDR3 nucleotide sequence: TGTGCCAGCAGCTTGATAGATGGTGGCACAGATACGCAGTATTTT. It encodes CASSLIDGGTDTQYF. The V gene is TRBV5-6, the J gene TRBJ2-3; D uncertain. Per the germline V gene, CDR1 is SGHDT and CDR2 is YYEEEE. Trimming removed 1 base from V and 1 base from J, with 10 bases in between. The CDR3 runs 15 residues.

This clone was counted a few times. This sequence joins TRBV25-1 and TRBJ2-3; TRBD2 is a possible D gene (5 bases). The CDR3 extends over 15 amino acids. V lost 4 bases, J lost 0 bases, and 11 bases lay in between. Germline assignment: CDR1 MGHDK and CDR2 SYGVNS. The DNA of the CDR3 is TGTGCCAGCAGTGCTTTACTAGAAAGCACAGATACGCAGTATTTT. This encodes CASSALLESTDTQYF.

The chain uses TRBV14 and TRBJ2-1; 11 nucleotides match TRBD2. This CDR3 has 16 amino acids. Per the germline V gene, CDR1 is SGHDN and CDR2 is FVKESK. V lost 4 bases to trimming and J lost 4 bases; unmatched junction nucleotides: 6. Written as DNA, the CDR3 is TGTGCCAGCAGCCCGATACTAGCGGGAGAGTACAATGAGCAGTTCTTC. Translated, it gives CASSPILAGEYNEQFF.

V usage is TRBV6-5 and J usage is TRBJ2-5, with D unresolved. The germline gives CDR1 MNHEY, CDR2 SVGAGI. The CDR3 runs 15 residues. V lost 2 bases to trimming and J lost 2 bases, with 12 bases between them. In nucleotides, the CDR3 is TGTGCCAGCAGTTACGGGGTGGGGATTCAAGAGACCCAGTACTTC. Protein: CASSYGVGIQETQYF.

This chain links TRBV23-1 with TRBJ2-2, with 11 bases lining up with TRBD2. TRBV23-1 is noted as an ORF with a role that remains uncertain. The CDR3 length is 15 residues. V lost 8 bases and J lost 6; bases outside the gene matches: 8. CDR3 in DNA: TGCGCCAGCCACCGAACTAGCGGGAGTCCCGGGGAGCTGTTTTTT. It translates to CASHRTSGSPGELFF.

The rearrangement uses TRBV13 and TRBJ2-7, with a tentative D call TRBD1 (5 bases). Trimming cost V 2 bases and J 7 bases, with 9 bases left between them. Germline V CDR1 and CDR2: PRHDT, FYEKMQ (reference sequence). There are 12 residues in the CDR3. CDR3 nucleotide sequence: TGTGCCAGCAGCTTACTAAAGGGGGAGCAGTACTTC. Its translation is CASSLLKGEQYF.

The V call is TRBV28, the J call TRBJ2-1; 9 bases map to TRBD1. The V gene's germline CDR1 is MDHEN and CDR2 SYDVKM. J lost 0 bases, V lost 3 bases, and 15 bases had no gene match. This CDR3 has 20 residues. CDR3 loop: CASSLPGTGTTKSSYNEQFF. CDR3 sequence (DNA): TGTGCCAGCAGTTTGCCCGGGACAGGGACTACAAAAAGCTCCTACAATGAGCAGTTCTTC.

The gene calls are TRBV2 and TRBJ1-1, with D tentatively TRBD1 (6 bases). Trimming pared 8 bases from V and 0 bases from J, leaving 7 bases between. This CDR3 has 12 amino acids. The germline CDR1 and CDR2 sequences are SNHLY and FYNNEI. The CDR3 DNA follows: TGTGCCAGCCGGGACATGAACACTGAAGCTTTCTTT. As protein: CASRDMNTEAFF.

V is TRBV9 and J is TRBJ2-1, with 7 bases matching TRBD2. The V and J ends lost 3 bases and 7 bases, in that order; junction bases with no gene match: 10. The CDR3 runs to 15 residues. Germline loops: CDR1 SGDLS, CDR2 YYNGEE. The CDR3 reads CASSGSAGILNEQFF. The CDR3 DNA sequence: TGTGCCAGCAGCGGGTCAGCGGGAATTTTAAATGAGCAGTTCTTC. The complete variable domain, with remaining parts taken from reference TRBV9 and TRBJ2-1, reads DSGVTQTPKHLITATGQRVTLRCSPRSGDLSVYWYQQSLDQGLQFLIQYYNGEERAKGNILERFSAQQFPDLHSELNLSSLELGDSALYFCASSGSAGILNEQFFGPGTRLTVL.

The chain employs TRBV5-6 and TRBJ1-1; no reliable D call. The V end was cut by 0 bases, the J end by 3 bases, with 9 bases between. There are 14 residues in the CDR3. CDR1 is SGHDT and CDR2 is YYEEEE in the germline V gene. The chain's CDR3 is CASSLDWGYTEAFF. The DNA of the CDR3 is TGTGCCAGCAGCTTGGATTGGGGTTACACTGAAGCTTTCTTT.

The rearrangement links TRBV6-5 to TRBJ2-1, with 14 bases aligning to TRBD2. This CDR3 is built from 15 residues. The V and J ends lost 2 bases and 10 bases, in that order; junction bases with no gene match: 4. Germline V lookup: CDR1 MNHEY, CDR2 SVGAGI. DNA for the CDR3: TGTGCCAGCAGTTACGGGACTAGCGGGAGTGGGGAGCAGTTCTTC. It is translated as CASSYGTSGSGEQFF.

Of note for this clone: The sample carries other DNA sequences with the same CDR3. The rearrangement uses TRBV2 and TRBJ2-5; the match to TRBD2 covers 8 bases. The CDR3 runs 17 residues. Trimming at V came to 1 base and at J to 5 bases, leaving 12 bases not matched to a gene. Germline V gene lookup returns CDR1 SNHLY and CDR2 FYNNEI. The CDR3 sequence is CASSEEGQRETLETQYF. The CDR3 DNA reads TGTGCCAGCAGTGAAGAGGGTCAGCGGGAGACCTTGGAGACCCAGTACTTC.

The rearrangement uses TRBV9 and TRBJ1-2; D is unclear. Trimming cost V 0 bases and J 6 bases, with 15 bases left between them. From germline, CDR1 is SGDLS and CDR2 YYNGEE. The CDR3 runs 15 residues. CDR3 sequence: CASSVGPTASNGYTF. The CDR3, as DNA: TGTGCCAGCAGCGTAGGACCCACAGCGTCTAATGGCTACACCTTC.

This clone is a singleton in its sample. The chain uses TRBV4-1 and TRBJ1-4; D is possibly TRBD1 (5 bases). Trimming left V 1 base short and J 4 bases short, with 10 bases between. The CDR3 loop spans 15 amino acids. Germline loops: CDR1 MGHRA, CDR2 YSYEKL. The CDR3 loop is CASSQVVRVNEKLFF. CDR3 DNA: TGCGCCAGCAGCCAAGTAGTCAGGGTTAATGAAAAACTGTTTTTT.